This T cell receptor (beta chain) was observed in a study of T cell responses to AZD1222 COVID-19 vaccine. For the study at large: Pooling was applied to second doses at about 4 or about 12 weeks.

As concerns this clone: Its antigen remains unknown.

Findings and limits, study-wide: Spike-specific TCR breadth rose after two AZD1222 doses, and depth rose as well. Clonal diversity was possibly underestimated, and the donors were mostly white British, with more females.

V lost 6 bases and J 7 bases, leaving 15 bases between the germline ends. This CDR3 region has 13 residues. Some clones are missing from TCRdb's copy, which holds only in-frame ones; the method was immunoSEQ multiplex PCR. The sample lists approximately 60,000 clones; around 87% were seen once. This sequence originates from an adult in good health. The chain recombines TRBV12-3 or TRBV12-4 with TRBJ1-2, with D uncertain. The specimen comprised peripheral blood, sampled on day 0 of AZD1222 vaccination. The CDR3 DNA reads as TGTGCCAGCAGCGGAACGGGGTCGGGTGGCTACACCTTC. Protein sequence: CASSGTGSGGYTF.